This TCR beta chain emerged from a study of OX40 agonist ivuxolimab in advanced cancers. About the research overall: Dose-escalation patients suffered from hepatocellular carcinoma, melanoma, renal cell or head and neck cancer. Partial response was recorded in three patients: one hepatocellular carcinoma and two cutaneous melanoma cases.

Sequencing used immunoSEQ multiplex PCR; TCRdb keeps in-frame clones, though not all of them. This sample has more than 45,000 clones, with roughly nine tenths found just once. Findings and limits, study-wide: Partial responders treated at 0.1-3.0 mg/kg exhibited clonal expansion among the lowest measured. Clonal expansion by week 6 occurred in CD4+ and CD8+ blood T cells (at 0.1 to 3.0 mg/kg).

This clone was found a few times. Its cognate antigen is unknown. The germline gives CDR1 MGHRA, CDR2 YSYEKL. This CDR3 has 17 amino acids. Trimming removed 1 base from V and 0 bases from J; junction bases left unmatched: 5. The specimen was CD4+ or CD8+ T cells sorted from blood, collected in a trial of the OX40 agonist ivuxolimab. This sequence originates from an adult with an advanced solid tumor such as melanoma, head and neck, liver or kidney cancer. This sequence joins TRBV4-1 and TRBJ2-7; TRBD1 matches at 11 bases. The CDR3 nucleotides are TGCGCCAGCAGCCAAGGGACAGGGGGCTTTTACTCCTACGAGCAGTACTTC. It translates to CASSQGTGGFYSYEQYF.